The 14 T cell receptor beta chains listed next were all sequenced from one sample in a study of T cell changes during pregnancy in multiple sclerosis. Only in-frame clones appear in the TCRdb table, and some are missing; sequencing was by immunoSEQ multiplex PCR. This table holds tens of thousands of clones, 85% to 95% found once. Sequencing was performed on CD4+ T cells from peripheral blood mononuclear cells, taken in the third trimester of pregnancy. Every receptor here comes from a female donor with multiple sclerosis, enrolled in a pregnancy study.

The table lists this clone with a few counts. This rearrangement joins TRBV27 to TRBJ2-1; 7 nucleotides agree with TRBD1. Germline V gene data show CDR1 as MNHEY and CDR2 as SMNVEV (reference sequence). V dropped 5 bases and J dropped 3; count of bases not matched to a gene: 7. CDR3 size: 15 residues. In nucleotides, the CDR3 is TGTGCCAGCAGTCCTCGACAGGGCCTCTACAATGAGCAGTTCTTC. This sequence encodes CASSPRQGLYNEQFF.

This chain uses TRBV6-5 with TRBJ2-7, with D tentatively TRBD1 (6 bases). The V and J ends lost 6 bases and 3 bases respectively, with 18 bases between them. Germline loops: CDR1 MNHEY, CDR2 SVGAGI. This CDR3 region has 15 residues. The CDR3 region is CASRYRQEVDYEQYF. The CDR3 DNA follows: TGTGCCAGCAGATACCGACAGGAGGTGGACTACGAGCAGTACTTC.

This clone was seen a handful of times. J is TRBJ1-2 and V is TRBV14; no clear D gene. Trimming removed 4 bases at V and 2 bases at J, with 8 bases between. This CDR3 is built from 13 residues. Germline CDR1 and CDR2: SGHDN and FVKESK. CDR3 sequence: CASSPTGNYGYTF. The CDR3 DNA reads TGTGCCAGCAGCCCCACGGGGAACTATGGCTACACCTTC.

This chain joins TRBV5-1 and TRBJ2-1, with D perhaps matching TRBD1 (6 bases). Trimming stripped 4 bases from V and 6 bases from J, with 20 bases between. The CDR3 covers 16 residues. Per the germline V gene, CDR1 is SGHRS and CDR2 is YFSETQ. The chain's CDR3 is CASSPSQQGRGNEQFF. CDR3 sequence (DNA): TGCGCCAGCAGCCCTTCCCAGCAGGGCAGGGGCAATGAGCAGTTCTTC.

This clone has a single count. The rearrangement uses TRBV5-1 and TRBJ2-1, with 8 bases identical to TRBD2. With 4 bases clipped from V and 2 bases from J, the junction kept 2 bases outside the gene matches. Germline loops: CDR1 SGHRS, CDR2 YFSETQ. The CDR3 consists of 14 residues. The CDR3 sequence: CASSPGGAYNEQFF. CDR3 DNA sequence: TGCGCCAGCAGCCCGGGGGGGGCCTACAATGAGCAGTTCTTC.

The rearrangement joins TRBV16 to TRBJ1-1, with D unresolved. Trimming shortened V by 0 bases and J by 1 base, and 3 bases separated the two germline ends. Germline lookup yields CDR1 KGHSY and CDR2 FQNENV. This CDR3 has 13 amino acids. The CDR3 sequence: CASSQSRNTEAFF. CDR3 in DNA: TGTGCCAGCAGCCAATCTAGGAACACTGAAGCTTTCTTT.

The chain couples TRBV28 to TRBJ2-3; 7 nucleotides align to TRBD2. The CDR3 totals 15 residues. Germline loops: CDR1 MDHEN, CDR2 SYDVKM. V was pared by 6 bases and J by 4 bases, with 10 bases of the junction left unmatched. DNA for the CDR3: TGTGCCAGCAGGGAGCGGGGTGGGAGCCCAGATACGCAGTATTTT. It codes for CASRERGGSPDTQYF.

The chain couples TRBV11-2 to TRBJ2-7; 9 nucleotides align to TRBD2. CDR1 and CDR2 (germline): SGHAT, FQNNGV. This CDR3 has 18 amino acids. V shed 1 base and J 0 bases; nucleotides not matched to a gene: 10. The CDR3 region is CASSLVAGGPGSSYEQYF. In DNA, the CDR3 is TGTGCCAGCAGCTTAGTGGCGGGGGGGCCTGGGAGCTCCTACGAGCAGTACTTC.

V and J are TRBV11-3 and TRBJ2-3, with 10 bases fitting TRBD2. Germline CDR1 reads SGHNT; CDR2 reads YENEEA. This CDR3 region has 16 residues. Trimming removed 1 base from V and 4 bases from J; junction bases left unmatched: 5. In nucleotides, the CDR3 is TGTGCCAGCAGCTTAGCCCTTAGCGGGGGGCCAGATACGCAGTATTTT. Encoded protein: CASSLALSGGPDTQYF.

V and J are TRBV10-3 and TRBJ1-1; 7 positions match TRBD1. CDR1 and CDR2 from the germline V gene are ENHRY and SYGVKD. Unmatched junction bases numbered 2, after V lost 3 bases and J lost 1 base. This CDR3 is built from 14 residues. The CDR3 here is CAISDPGGNTEAFF. CDR3 nucleotide sequence: TGTGCCATCAGTGATCCAGGGGGGAACACTGAAGCTTTCTTT.

The chain joins TRBV7-9 to TRBJ1-3, with D possibly matching TRBD1 (5 bases). Germline CDR1 is SEHNR and CDR2 is FQNEAQ (reference sequence). V was pared by 3 bases and J by 2 bases, with 14 bases between. The CDR3 is 16 amino acids. The CDR3 sequence is CASSFYASRAGNTIYF. The DNA for the CDR3 is TGTGCCAGCAGCTTCTATGCTTCCAGGGCTGGAAACACCATATATTTT.

The V call is TRBV7-6, the J call TRBJ1-3, with D uncertain. The CDR3 consists of 16 residues. V lost 1 base, J lost 0 bases, and 10 bases lay in between. Germline V CDR1 and CDR2: SGHVS, FNYEAQ. Here the CDR3 reads CASSLEVGSSGNTIYF. The CDR3 coding sequence is TGTGCCAGCAGCTTAGAGGTCGGGAGCTCTGGAAACACCATATATTTT.

The CDR3 nucleotides read TGTGCCATCAGTGAGTCGCCGGACAGGGGAAGGGGGAATTCACCCCTCCACTTT. Its translation: CAISESPDRGRGNSPLHF. The chain employs TRBV10-3 and TRBJ1-6; 9 positions match TRBD1. Germline trimming cut 0 bases from V and 7 bases from J; bases unmatched to any gene: 10. The CDR3 consists of 18 residues. CDR1 and CDR2 (germline): ENHRY, SYGVKD.

This chain connects TRBV6-1 to TRBJ2-1, with 7 bases lining up with TRBD1. The CDR3 extends over 14 amino acids. Trimming took 7 bases from V and 4 from J; bases not matched to a gene: 7. From germline, CDR1 is MNHNS and CDR2 SASEGT. For the CDR3, the DNA is TGTGCCAGCAAGGCAGGGGGAAATTACAATGAGCAGTTCTTC. Its translation: CASKAGGNYNEQFF.